The rows below give T cell receptor beta chains drawn from one sample of a study of ipilimumab plus nivolumab after autologous stem cell transplantation. Method: immunoSEQ multiplex PCR; TCRdb's copy keeps in-frame clones and lacks some. Seen here are over 75,000 clones, around 80% observed once, and the top ten hold 2.2%. Sequencing used PBMCs, obtained in a trial of ipilimumab plus nivolumab as post-transplant consolidation. The receptors stem from a male donor with diffuse large B-cell lymphoma. CDR3s include the opening cysteine and the closing phenylalanine or tryptophan. The D gene is left open where the match is weak. Size tells how often a clone was seen (once, few, many) or the class of an expanded clone, and some rows leave it out.

abundance	d_gene	v_gene	j_gene	CDR3aa	CDR3nt
NA	NA	TRBV5-1	TRBJ2-7	CASSFLSAGNWQYF	TGCGCCAGCAGCTTTTTATCCGCGGGGAACTGGCAGTACTTC
NA	NA	TRBV12-5	TRBJ2-5	CASGLVPQETQYF	TGTGCTAGTGGTTTGGTACCCCAAGAGACCCAGTACTTC
few	NA	TRBV7-2	TRBJ1-6	CASSSNVNSPLHF	TGTGCCAGCAGCTCCAACGTCAATTCACCCCTCCACTTT
NA	NA	TRBV7-2	TRBJ1-2	CASNALGGYGYTF	TGTGCCAGCAATGCCCTCGGGGGGTATGGCTACACCTTC
NA	TRBD1	TRBV11-2	TRBJ1-2	CASSLAPGQGFYGYTF	TGTGCCAGCAGCTTAGCCCCGGGACAGGGATTCTATGGCTACACCTTC
NA	NA	TRBV5-4	TRBJ1-1	CASSLVAGRNTEAFF	TGTGCCAGCAGCTTGGTGGCAGGGAGGAACACTGAAGCTTTCTTT
once	NA	TRBV5-6	TRBJ1-2	CASSLPQWRGDGYTF	TGTGCCAGCAGCTTGCCCCAGTGGAGGGGAGATGGCTACACCTTC
NA	NA	TRBV28	TRBJ2-5	CASSPNLGAETQYF	TGTGCCAGCAGTCCTAATCTAGGCGCGGAGACCCAGTACTTC
NA	TRBD2	TRBV7-2	TRBJ2-3	CASGGGGDTQYF	TGTGCCAGCGGCGGGGGGGGAGATACGCAGTATTTT
NA	NA	TRBV5-5	TRBJ1-4	CASSLAFMSEKLFF	TGTGCCAGCAGCTTGGCCTTTATGAGTGAAAAACTGTTTTTT
once	TRBD1	TRBV19	TRBJ2-1	CASSVTGRFQNEQFF	TGTGCCAGTAGTGTGACAGGGAGATTCCAAAATGAGCAGTTCTTC
NA	NA	TRBV5-6	TRBJ2-3	CASSLVVGGTDTQYF	TGTGCCAGCAGCTTGGTTGTAGGGGGGACAGATACGCAGTATTTT
NA	NA	TRBV11-3	TRBJ2-3	CASSSDPRTDTQYF	TGTGCCAGCAGTTCAGACCCCCGCACAGATACGCAGTATTTT
NA	NA	TRBV6-6	TRBJ1-1	CASSGEVGYTEAFF	TGTGCCAGCAGTGGGGAGGTCGGGTACACTGAAGCTTTCTTT
NA	NA	TRBV7-2	TRBJ1-1	CASSLGGARTEAFF	TGTGCCAGCAGCTTGGGGGGGGCAAGGACTGAAGCTTTCTTT
few	TRBD1	TRBV2	TRBJ1-6	CASATGVNSPLHF	TGTGCCAGCGCCACAGGGGTTAATTCACCCCTCCACTTT
once	TRBD1	TRBV4-2	TRBJ2-5	CASSQSSSRGQGEETQYF	TGTGCCAGCAGCCAAAGCTCAAGCCGGGGACAGGGGGAAGAGACCCAGTACTTC
many	NA	TRBV6-1	TRBJ1-2	CASSEILYGYTF	TGTGCCAGCAGTGAAATCCTCTATGGCTACACCTTC
NA	TRBD1	TRBV29-1	TRBJ1-3	CSVEGTGTGNTIYF	TGCAGCGTCGAGGGGACAGGGACTGGAAACACCATATATTTT
NA	TRBD1	TRBV7-2	TRBJ1-2	CASSPAGTGNYGYTF	TGTGCCAGCAGCCCGGCAGGGACAGGGAATTATGGCTACACCTTC
NA	NA	TRBV10-1	TRBJ1-2	CASSESPGTFGYTF	TGCGCCAGCAGTGAGTCCCCTGGGACATTTGGCTACACCTTC
few	NA	TRBV7-6	TRBJ2-5	CASSLGPSQETQYF	TGTGCCAGCAGCCTGGGACCGTCCCAAGAGACCCAGTACTTC
NA	TRBD1	TRBV6-6	TRBJ1-5	CASSQTGKQPQHF	TGTGCCAGCAGCCAGACAGGGAAGCAGCCCCAGCATTTT
once	NA	TRBV2	TRBJ1-4	CASSEGSSHNEKLFF	TGTGCCAGCAGTGAAGGGTCCAGCCATAATGAAAAACTGTTTTTT
NA	TRBD1	TRBV6-1	TRBJ1-2	CASSEPREGGFNGYTF	TGTGCCAGCAGTGAACCGCGGGAAGGGGGCTTCAATGGCTACACCTTC
NA	TRBD2	TRBV5-4	TRBJ2-3	CASSLRLAGATTDTQYF	TGTGCCAGCAGCCTCCGACTAGCGGGGGCCACCACAGATACGCAGTATTTT
NA	TRBD2	TRBV7-9	TRBJ2-2	CASGLAGVNTGELFF	TGTGCCAGCGGACTAGCGGGGGTGAACACCGGGGAGCTGTTTTTT
NA	NA	TRBV6-1	TRBJ1-5	CASSDVWDGNQPQHF	TGTGCCAGCAGTGATGTCTGGGACGGCAATCAGCCCCAGCATTTT
NA	NA	TRBV2	TRBJ2-2	CASRGFGQGTGELFF	TGTGCCAGCCGGGGGTTCGGGCAAGGCACCGGGGAGCTGTTTTTT
once	TRBD1	TRBV7-9	TRBJ2-1	CASGKGADEQFF	TGTGCCAGCGGTAAGGGGGCTGATGAGCAGTTCTTC
NA	NA	TRBV5-6	TRBJ2-7	CASTSQRGEQYF	TGTGCCAGCACCAGCCAAAGGGGTGAGCAGTACTTC
NA	NA	TRBV7-9	TRBJ2-1	CASSFYRGHLNINEQFF	TGTGCCAGCAGCTTTTACCGGGGACACTTAAATATCAATGAGCAGTTCTTC
NA	NA	TRBV19	TRBJ1-2	CASTGVGGYTF	TGTGCCAGTACGGGGGTGGGTGGCTACACCTTC
NA	NA	TRBV7-9	TRBJ2-3	CASSLDSMVRTDTQYF	TGTGCCAGCAGCTTAGATTCTATGGTACGCACAGATACGCAGTATTTT
NA	NA	TRBV19	TRBJ1-5	CASNPRGTRNQPQHF	TGTGCCAGTAACCCCCGAGGGACCCGAAATCAGCCCCAGCATTTT
NA	NA	TRBV27	TRBJ2-7	CASSFLGVNEQYF	TGTGCCAGCAGTTTTCTGGGGGTAAACGAGCAGTACTTC
NA	NA	TRBV18	TRBJ1-2	CASSQDTNYGYTF	TGTGCCAGCTCACAGGACACCAACTATGGCTACACCTTC
once	NA	TRBV13	TRBJ1-4	CASSFRGGRNEKLFF	TGTGCCAGCAGCTTCCGAGGGGGAAGGAATGAAAAACTGTTTTTT
NA	TRBD1	TRBV11-3	TRBJ2-3	CASSLEGTGGRDTQYF	TGTGCCAGCAGCTTAGAGGGGACAGGGGGGAGGGATACGCAGTATTTT
NA	TRBD1	TRBV4-2	TRBJ1-1	CASSLSGQGLTEAFF	TGTGCCAGCAGTCTTTCGGGACAGGGATTGACTGAAGCTTTCTTT
NA	NA	TRBV6-1	TRBJ1-2	CASTRGDSANYGYTF	TGTGCCAGCACTAGGGGGGACTCAGCTAACTATGGCTACACCTTC
NA	NA	TRBV11-2	TRBJ2-7	CASSTSYDTFYEQYF	TGTGCCAGCAGCACCTCCTACGACACGTTCTACGAGCAGTACTTC
NA	NA	TRBV6-5	TRBJ1-2	CASSEAYGYTF	TGTGCCAGCAGTGAAGCCTATGGCTACACCTTC
NA	NA	TRBV18	TRBJ2-1	CASSPPAGDNEQFF	TGTGCCAGCTCACCACCGGCAGGGGACAATGAGCAGTTCTTC
NA	TRBD1	TRBV7-9	TRBJ2-5	CASSQGAEETQYF	TGTGCCAGCAGCCAGGGGGCGGAGGAGACCCAGTACTTC
NA	NA	TRBV5-4	TRBJ2-5	CASSLGLDRGETQYF	TGTGCCAGCAGCTTGGGACTAGATAGGGGTGAGACCCAGTACTTC
NA	TRBD1	TRBV6-5	TRBJ1-6	CASSSGQVDSPLHF	TGTGCCAGCAGTTCGGGACAGGTCGATTCACCCCTCCACTTT
NA	NA	TRBV10-2	TRBJ1-3	CASSEGVLSGNTIYF	TGCGCCAGCAGTGAGGGAGTTCTCTCTGGAAACACCATATATTTT
NA	NA	TRBV7-9	TRBJ1-5	CASSLGTSVGQPQHF	TGTGCCAGCAGCTTAGGAACGTCGGTCGGGCAGCCCCAGCATTTT
NA	NA	TRBV5-4	TRBJ1-5	CASSPGPNNQPQHF	TGTGCCAGCAGCCCGGGACCGAACAATCAGCCCCAGCATTTT
NA	NA	TRBV6-6	TRBJ1-4	CASSRQIATNEKLFF	TGTGCCAGCAGTCGACAGATTGCAACTAATGAAAAACTGTTTTTT
once	NA	TRBV7-9	TRBJ1-4	CASSLGATNEKLFF	TGTGCCAGCAGCTTAGGCGCCACTAATGAAAAACTGTTTTTT
NA	NA	TRBV6-6	TRBJ1-1	CASSNPGRGAFF	TGTGCCAGCAGTAACCCGGGCCGCGGGGCTTTCTTT
NA	NA	TRBV4-2	TRBJ1-2	CASSQVLNYGYTF	TGTGCCAGCAGCCAAGTCTTGAACTATGGCTACACCTTC
NA	NA	TRBV6-1	TRBJ2-7	CASSEVKDSPSIF	TGTGCCAGCAGTGAAGTTAAGGACAGTCCCAGTATCTTC
NA	TRBD2	TRBV6-5	TRBJ2-7	CASNKLAGGNEQYF	TGTGCCAGCAACAAACTAGCGGGGGGCAACGAGCAGTACTTC
NA	TRBD2	TRBV2	TRBJ2-5	CASSSASGEETQYF	TGTGCCAGCAGTTCTGCCAGCGGGGAAGAGACCCAGTACTTC